A selection of T cell receptor beta chains follows, all from one sample in a study of beta chain features in type 1 diabetes. The protocol was immunoSEQ multiplex PCR, while the TCRdb copy is restricted to in-frame clones and leaves out a portion. This sample yields a few hundred thousand clones, of which around a fifth are seen a single time; approximately 0.043% belongs to the top ten. Material for sequencing was naive CD4+ T cells from blood. The receptors come from a woman in her late teens or twenties in good health. Each CDR3 is given with its conserved first and last residue. Each record gives: D gene, V gene, J gene, clone size, CDR3 protein, CDR3 DNA. A D gene is named only where the DNA matches it firmly. Part of the rows lack a size; the others show once, few, many or a class for expanded clones.

TRBD1	TRBV5-4	TRBJ2-2	few	CASSFRDRNTGELFF	TGTGCCAGCAGCTTCCGGGACAGGAACACCGGGGAGCTGTTTTTT
.	TRBV7-3	TRBJ2-7	few	CASSIRGSNEQYF	TGTGCCAGCAGCATTAGGGGGAGCAACGAGCAGTACTTC
.	TRBV7-3	TRBJ2-5	.	CASSFSGGKTQYF	TGTGCCAGCAGCTTCAGCGGTGGAAAGACCCAGTACTTC
.	TRBV9	TRBJ2-6	.	CASSSPPSSGANVLTF	TGTGCCAGCAGCTCGCCCCCCAGCTCTGGGGCCAACGTCCTGACTTTC
.	TRBV29-1	TRBJ2-7	.	CSVLDKQYF	TGCAGCGTGTTAGATAAGCAGTACTTC
TRBD2	TRBV7-9	TRBJ2-2	.	CASSRVLAANTGELFF	TGTGCCAGCAGCCGTGTACTAGCGGCTAACACCGGGGAGCTGTTTTTT
TRBD1	TRBV19	TRBJ1-1	.	CASSDRVNTEAFF	TGTGCCAGTAGTGACAGGGTAAACACTGAAGCTTTCTTT
.	TRBV2	TRBJ1-6	few	CASSEGTGTDSPLHF	TGTGCCAGCAGTGAGGGAACAGGGACCGATTCACCCCTCCACTTT
TRBD1	TRBV30	TRBJ1-2	.	CACDRGRGYTF	TGTGCCTGTGACAGGGGTCGTGGCTACACCTTC
.	TRBV4-1	TRBJ1-5	.	CASSQGVRGRSNQPQHF	TGCGCCAGCAGCCAAGGTGTGCGGGGACGAAGCAATCAGCCCCAGCATTTT
.	TRBV2	TRBJ2-5	.	CASLGQLQETQYF	TGTGCCAGCCTCGGACAGCTACAAGAGACCCAGTACTTC
TRBD1	TRBV14	TRBJ1-2	few	CASSLLTGTVHTF	TGTGCCAGCAGCCTCCTTACAGGGACAGTACACACCTTC
TRBD2	TRBV9	TRBJ2-5	few	CASSRTSSETQYF	TGTGCCAGCAGCAGGACTAGCTCGGAGACCCAGTACTTC
.	TRBV5-1	TRBJ2-7	few	CASSYQGQAYEQYF	TGCGCCAGCAGCTATCAGGGTCAGGCCTACGAGCAGTACTTC
.	TRBV15	TRBJ1-2	.	CATSRDREGYGYTF	TGTGCCACCAGCAGAGACAGGGAGGGCTATGGCTACACCTTC
.	TRBV10-3	TRBJ1-1	.	CAISPSQAEAFF	TGTGCCATCAGTCCGAGCCAGGCTGAAGCTTTCTTT
.	TRBV7-8	TRBJ1-2	few	CASSSGAGLNYGYTF	TGTGCCAGCAGCTCTGGGGCAGGGCTTAACTATGGCTACACCTTC
TRBD1	TRBV5-1	TRBJ2-2	few	CASSQGQSLFF	TGCGCCAGCAGCCAGGGACAGAGCCTGTTTTTT
TRBD1	TRBV11-1	TRBJ2-7	.	CASNLPDRGQDEQYF	TGTGCCAGCAACTTACCGGACAGGGGGCAGGACGAGCAGTACTTC
.	TRBV7-8	TRBJ2-7	.	CASSASRGSYEQYF	TGTGCCAGCAGCGCCAGTAGAGGCTCCTACGAGCAGTACTTC
.	TRBV30	TRBJ2-1	.	CAWSVGGAPYNEQFF	TGTGCCTGGAGTGTTGGAGGAGCCCCTTACAATGAGCAGTTCTTC
.	TRBV30	TRBJ1-1	few	CAWRNYRTGTSAFF	TGTGCCTGGAGAAACTACCGGACGGGGACTTCAGCTTTCTTT
.	TRBV29-1	TRBJ1-1	.	CSVVVYLGVGTEAFF	TGCAGCGTTGTTGTCTACTTAGGGGTGGGCACTGAAGCTTTCTTT
TRBD1	TRBV6-1	TRBJ2-7	few	CASSEVGQGYEQYF	TGTGCCAGCAGTGAAGTGGGACAGGGCTACGAGCAGTACTTC
.	TRBV5-1	TRBJ1-1	once	CASSYGQMNTEAFF	TGCGCCAGCAGCTACGGACAGATGAACACTGAAGCTTTCTTT
.	TRBV2	TRBJ2-2	.	CASSEEASSAGELFF	TGTGCCAGCAGTGAAGAGGCTAGCAGCGCCGGGGAGCTGTTTTTT
.	TRBV7-9	TRBJ2-4	few	CASSPTGTPIQYF	TGTGCCAGCAGCCCGACAGGGACTCCTATTCAGTACTTC
.	TRBV18	TRBJ2-5	.	CASSPSRVQETQYF	TGTGCCAGCTCACCGTCCCGCGTCCAAGAGACCCAGTACTTC
.	TRBV30	TRBJ2-2	few	CAWSVGVTGELFF	TGTGCCTGGAGTGTAGGAGTCACCGGGGAGCTGTTTTTT